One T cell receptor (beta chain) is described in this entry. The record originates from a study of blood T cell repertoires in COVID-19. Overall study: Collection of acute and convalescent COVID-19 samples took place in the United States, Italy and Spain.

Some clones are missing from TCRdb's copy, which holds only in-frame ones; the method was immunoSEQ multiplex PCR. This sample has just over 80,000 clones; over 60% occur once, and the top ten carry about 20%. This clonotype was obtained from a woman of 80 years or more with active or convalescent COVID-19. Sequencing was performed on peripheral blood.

The CDR3 DNA reads as TGTGCTAGTGGCCCCGGGACTATACCACAAGATACGCAGTATTTT. Translating gives CASGPGTIPQDTQYF. The J gene is TRBJ2-3, the V gene TRBV12-5, with 7 bases that match TRBD2. The V and J ends lost 6 bases and 5 bases, in that order; junction bases with no gene match: 11. Germline CDR1 reads LGHNT; CDR2 reads FRNRAP. This CDR3 spans 15 amino acids.